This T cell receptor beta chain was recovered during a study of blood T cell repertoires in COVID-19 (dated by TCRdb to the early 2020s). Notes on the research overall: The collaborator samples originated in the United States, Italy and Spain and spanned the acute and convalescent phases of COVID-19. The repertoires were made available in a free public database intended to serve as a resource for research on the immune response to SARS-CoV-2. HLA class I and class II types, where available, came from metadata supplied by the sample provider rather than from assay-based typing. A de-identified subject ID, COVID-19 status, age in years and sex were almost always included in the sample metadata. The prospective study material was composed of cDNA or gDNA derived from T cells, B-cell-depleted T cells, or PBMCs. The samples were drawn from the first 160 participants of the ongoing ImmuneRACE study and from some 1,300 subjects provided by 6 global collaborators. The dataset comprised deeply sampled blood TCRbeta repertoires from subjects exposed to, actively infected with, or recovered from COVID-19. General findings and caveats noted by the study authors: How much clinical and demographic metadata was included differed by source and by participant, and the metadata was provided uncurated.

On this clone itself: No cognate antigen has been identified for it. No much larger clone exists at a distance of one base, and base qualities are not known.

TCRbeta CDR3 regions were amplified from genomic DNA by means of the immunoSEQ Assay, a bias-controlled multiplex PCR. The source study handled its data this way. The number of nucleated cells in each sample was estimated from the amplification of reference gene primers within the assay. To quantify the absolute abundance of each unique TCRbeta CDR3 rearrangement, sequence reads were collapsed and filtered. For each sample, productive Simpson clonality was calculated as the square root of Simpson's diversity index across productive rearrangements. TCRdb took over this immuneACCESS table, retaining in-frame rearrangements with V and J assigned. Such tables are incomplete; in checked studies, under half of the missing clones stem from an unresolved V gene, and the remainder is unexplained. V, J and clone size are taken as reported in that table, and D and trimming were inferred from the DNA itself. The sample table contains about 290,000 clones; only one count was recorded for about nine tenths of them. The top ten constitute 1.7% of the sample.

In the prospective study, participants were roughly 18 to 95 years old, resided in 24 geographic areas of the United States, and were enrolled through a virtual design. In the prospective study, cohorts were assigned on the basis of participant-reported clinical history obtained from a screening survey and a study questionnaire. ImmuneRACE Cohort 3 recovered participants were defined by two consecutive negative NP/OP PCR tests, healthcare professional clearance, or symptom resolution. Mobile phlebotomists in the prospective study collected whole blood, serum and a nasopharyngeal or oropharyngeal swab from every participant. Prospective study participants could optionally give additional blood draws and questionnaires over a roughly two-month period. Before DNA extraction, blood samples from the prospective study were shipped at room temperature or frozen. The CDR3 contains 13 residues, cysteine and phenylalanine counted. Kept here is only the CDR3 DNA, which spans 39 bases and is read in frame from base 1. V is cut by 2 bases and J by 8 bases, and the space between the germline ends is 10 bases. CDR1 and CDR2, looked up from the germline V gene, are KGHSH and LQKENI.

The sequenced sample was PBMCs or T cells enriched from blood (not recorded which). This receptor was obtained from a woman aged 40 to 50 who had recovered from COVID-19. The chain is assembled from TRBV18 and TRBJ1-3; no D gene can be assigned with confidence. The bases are TGTGCCAGCTCACCAGATACTTCGGACACCATATATTTT. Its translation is CASSPDTSDTIYF.